This passage covers 32 T cell receptor beta chains from one sample sequenced in a study of shared clonotypes between healthy human individuals. Produced via immunoSEQ multiplex PCR; TCRdb's table is partial and in-frame only. The sample consists of roughly 1,000,000 clones, around 82% of them appearing once. Sequenced: memory CD4+ T cells from PBMCs. The subset is: CD45RA-negative fraction. These receptors were obtained from a young man in good health. Some clones in this sample may be carry-over from other donors' samples.

The chain recombines TRBV6-1 with TRBJ1-1; tentatively, D is TRBD1 (6 bases). V lost 2 bases, J lost 3 bases, and 13 bases lay in between. This CDR3 has 15 amino acids. Germline loops: CDR1 MNHNS, CDR2 SASEGT. CDR3 loop: CASSEYTGRDTEAFF. The CDR3, as DNA: TGTGCCAGCAGTGAATATACAGGGAGGGACACTGAAGCTTTCTTT.

V is TRBV4-3 and J is TRBJ1-2, with a tentative D call TRBD1 (5 bases). This CDR3 has 15 residues. Per germline, CDR1 LGHNA and CDR2 YSLEER. V was shortened by 0 bases and J by 4 bases, with 12 bases between the two germline ends. The CDR3 nucleotides are TGCGCCAGCAGCCAAGACAGGCAGGGTGCCTATGGCTACACCTTC. Protein sequence: CASSQDRQGAYGYTF.

V usage is TRBV19 and J usage is TRBJ1-1, with TRBD1 matching 8 bases. CDR1 is LNHDA and CDR2 is SQIVND in the germline V gene (reference sequence). With 8 bases clipped from V and 2 bases from J, the junction kept 4 bases outside the gene matches. This CDR3 is built from 13 residues. The CDR3 loop reads CASDSGGNTEAFF. Here the CDR3 DNA reads TGTGCCAGTGACTCAGGGGGCAACACTGAAGCTTTCTTT.

V is TRBV6-1 and J is TRBJ1-1; D unclear. Germline V CDR1 and CDR2: MNHNS, SASEGT. V was pared by 6 bases and J by 2 bases, with 13 bases between. CDR3 length equals 14 residues. The CDR3 coding sequence is TGTGCCAGCAGCTTGACACCTACTAACACTGAAGCTTTCTTT. This translates into CASSLTPTNTEAFF.

The chain is built from TRBV28 and TRBJ1-2; D unresolved. Trimming left V 6 bases short and J 2 bases short, with 10 bases between. The CDR3 contains 13 residues. Germline V gene data show CDR1 as MDHEN and CDR2 as SYDVKM. In nucleotides, the CDR3 is TGTGCCAGCAGGTCTGGCCCCAACTATGGCTACACCTTC. Residues: CASRSGPNYGYTF.

The chain employs TRBV7-2 and TRBJ2-1, with no clear D. CDR1 and CDR2 (germline): SGHTA, FQGNSA. Between the trimmed V and J ends, which lost 7 bases and 9 bases, there was a span of 13 bases. This CDR3 has 12 residues. For the CDR3, the DNA is TGTGCCAGCACCCCCAACGAGGTTGAGCAGTTCTTC. Translating gives CASTPNEVEQFF.

V and J are TRBV4-2 and TRBJ2-5; 7 bases fit TRBD2. The DNA end is a closer match to TRBJ2-7, so the J assignment may be wrong. The CDR3 is 16 amino acids. In germline, CDR1 is LGHNA, CDR2 YNFKEQ. Here the CDR3 reads CASSQEASGSSYEQYF. The DNA for the CDR3 is TGTGCCAGCAGCCAAGAGGCTAGCGGCAGCTCCTACGAGCAGTACTTC.

Turning to this clone: The sample has other DNA sequences that encode this CDR3 too. The genes are TRBV19 and TRBJ1-4; the D gene is possibly TRBD1 (6 bases). Germline V lookup: CDR1 LNHDA, CDR2 SQIVND (reference sequence). V lost 6 bases and J 7 bases, leaving 12 bases between the germline ends. The CDR3 spans 13 residues. Here the CDR3 DNA reads TGTGCCAGTAGCAGTACAGGGAGTGAAAAACTGTTTTTT. Encoded protein: CASSSTGSEKLFF.

The chain joins TRBV18 to TRBJ2-1; D remains unclear. Trimming stripped 1 base from V and 7 bases from J, with 11 bases between. Per the germline V gene, CDR1 is KGHSH and CDR2 is LQKENI. The CDR3 consists of 14 residues. For the CDR3, the DNA is TGTGCCAGCTCACCACAACCCTCCCCGAATGAGCAGTTCTTC. This sequence encodes CASSPQPSPNEQFF.

V is TRBV5-4 and J is TRBJ1-1; 9 bases fit TRBD1. Per the germline V gene, CDR1 is SGHNT and CDR2 is YYREEE (reference sequence). The CDR3 spans 17 residues. V shed 4 bases and J 5 bases; nucleotides not matched to a gene: 15. The CDR3 region has the DNA TGTGCCAGCAGCCCCACAGGGGGCGCGGGGGGAGAAACTGAAGCTTTCTTT. Protein: CASSPTGGAGGETEAFF.

This chain joins TRBV6-5 and TRBJ1-2; 8 nucleotides match TRBD1. This CDR3 contains 15 residues. J was trimmed by 5 bases and V by 0 bases; bases with no gene match: 5. The germline CDR1 and CDR2 sequences are MNHEY and SVGAGI. In DNA form, the CDR3 reads TGTGCCAGCAGTTACTCGTCCCAGGGGGCTTATGGCTACACCTTC. This encodes CASSYSSQGAYGYTF.

The V call is TRBV5-1, the J call TRBJ2-4, with a possible D match to TRBD2 (6 bases). The germline CDR1 and CDR2 sequences are SGHRS and YFSETQ. Trimming cost V 1 base and J 6 bases, with 14 bases left between them. CDR3 length: 15 residues. CDR3 in amino acids: CASSLSRRDRNIQYF. The CDR3 DNA follows: TGCGCCAGCAGCTTGTCGAGGAGGGATAGAAACATTCAGTACTTC.

J is TRBJ2-5 and V is TRBV7-2; the D is unclear. V was trimmed by 5 bases and J by 2 bases, leaving 6 bases between them. Germline loops: CDR1 SGHTA, CDR2 FQGNSA. The CDR3 covers 12 residues. CDR3 sequence: CASSQPQETQYF. Written as DNA, the CDR3 is TGTGCCAGCAGCCAACCGCAAGAGACCCAGTACTTC.

This clone was counted many times. The V gene is TRBV19, the J gene TRBJ1-2; 8 bases line up with TRBD1. Germline-derived CDR1 and CDR2 are LNHDA and SQIVND (reference sequence). There are 14 residues in the CDR3. With V trimmed by 6 bases and J by 4 bases, 7 bases remained unmatched. CDR3 nucleotides: TGTGCCAGTAGGGGGCCGGGACAGGTCTATGGCTACACCTTC. It yields the protein CASRGPGQVYGYTF.

The chain employs TRBV12-5 and TRBJ1-1, with 8 bases that match TRBD1. V was clipped by 3 bases and J by 3 bases; unmatched bases: 6. Germline values: CDR1 LGHNT, CDR2 FRNRAP. The CDR3 contains 15 residues. The CDR3 here is CASGFVAGGYTEAFF. CDR3 DNA: TGTGCTAGTGGTTTTGTGGCAGGGGGCTACACTGAAGCTTTCTTT.

V is TRBV4-1 and J is TRBJ1-1; TRBD1 agrees at 7 bases. V shed 2 bases and J 2 bases; nucleotides not matched to a gene: 2. The germline V gene has CDR1 MGHRA and CDR2 YSYEKL. The CDR3 sequence is 14 residues long. This CDR3 reads CASSQTGANTEAFF. In nucleotides, the CDR3 is TGCGCCAGCAGCCAAACAGGGGCCAACACTGAAGCTTTCTTT.

This chain connects TRBV28 to TRBJ1-5; 9 bases agree with TRBD1. From germline, CDR1 is MDHEN and CDR2 SYDVKM. The CDR3 extends over 16 amino acids. V dropped 6 bases and J dropped 1; count of bases not matched to a gene: 7. CDR3 amino acids: CASSGQGLMSNQPQHF. CDR3 sequence (DNA): TGTGCCAGCAGCGGACAGGGGCTTATGAGCAATCAGCCCCAGCATTTT. The variable domain in full, with the rest retrieved from reference TRBV28 and TRBJ1-5, is DVKVTQSSRYLVKRTGEKVFLECVQDMDHENMFWYRQDPGLGLRLIYFSYDVKMKEKGDIPEGYSVSREKKERFSLILESASTNQTSMYLCASSGQGLMSNQPQHFGDGTRLSIL.

J is TRBJ2-7 and V is TRBV7-6; 8 bases are a match to TRBD2. Unmatched junction bases numbered 3, after V lost 4 bases and J lost 4 bases. Germline V CDR1 and CDR2: SGHVS, FNYEAQ. The CDR3 spans 13 residues. The CDR3 DNA is TGTGCCAGCAGCTCTCGGGAGGGTTACGAGCAGTACTTC. Translation gives CASSSREGYEQYF.

This sequence joins TRBV2 and TRBJ1-1, with 8 bases lining up with TRBD1. This CDR3 has 14 amino acids. Losses at the gene ends were 4 bases for V and 1 base for J; bases not matched to a gene: 2. The germline V gene encodes CDR1 SNHLY and CDR2 FYNNEI. The CDR3 DNA is TGTGCCAGCAGTGGGGGACAGGCGAACACTGAAGCTTTCTTT. Translation: CASSGGQANTEAFF.

The CDR3 DNA reads TGCGCCAGCAGCTTGGCCTTCAGGGGGACCACTGAAGCTTTCTTT. Its translation is CASSLAFRGTTEAFF. The chain carries TRBV5-1 and TRBJ1-1, with 7 bases aligning to TRBD1. Unmatched junction bases numbered 6, after V lost 0 bases and J lost 4 bases. The CDR3 has 15 residues. The V gene's germline CDR1 is SGHRS and CDR2 YFSETQ.

The rearrangement joins TRBV7-3 to TRBJ2-1; 16 bases fit TRBD2. The junction had 7 bases not matched to a gene; V was cut back by 5 bases and J by 9 bases. Germline V lookup: CDR1 SGHTA, CDR2 FQGTGA. The CDR3 is 16 amino acids. The CDR3 region is CASSLAGTSGRGEQFF. The CDR3 DNA is TGTGCCAGCAGCCTCGCAGGGACTAGCGGGAGGGGTGAGCAGTTCTTC.

The chain recombines TRBV9 with TRBJ1-2; 7 bases line up with TRBD1. Germline V gene sequence: CDR1 SGDLS, CDR2 YYNGEE. V trimming: 0 bases; J trimming: 3 bases; junction bases outside the gene matches: 5. The CDR3 has 15 residues. CDR3 sequence: CASSVGSGGHYGYTF. The CDR3 region has the DNA TGTGCCAGCAGCGTAGGGTCAGGGGGACACTATGGCTACACCTTC. Full variable domain (remainder filled in from reference TRBV9 and TRBJ1-2): DSGVTQTPKHLITATGQRVTLRCSPRSGDLSVYWYQQSLDQGLQFLIQYYNGEERAKGNILERFSAQQFPDLHSELNLSSLELGDSALYFCASSVGSGGHYGYTFGSGTRLTVV.

This clone has a handful of counts. This chain uses TRBV6-5 with TRBJ2-5; a weak D match, TRBD1 (5 bases). V shed 2 bases and J shed 7 bases, with 11 bases lying between them. Germline CDR1 and CDR2: MNHEY and SVGAGI. There are 13 residues in the CDR3. CDR3 in DNA: TGTGCCAGCAGTTACGACCCCAGGGTGACCCAGTACTTC. Its translation is CASSYDPRVTQYF.

The gene calls are TRBV28 and TRBJ1-2; 12 nucleotides match TRBD1. This CDR3 spans 15 amino acids. The ends lost 7 bases at V and 7 bases at J; junction bases unmatched: 10. Germline CDR1 MDHEN, CDR2 SYDVKM. CDR3: CASNPPGQGAPGYTF. The DNA for the CDR3 is TGTGCCAGCAACCCTCCGGGACAGGGGGCGCCTGGCTACACCTTC.

CDR3 coding DNA: TGTGCCAGCTCACAACCGGACTACGGGCTCCTCTCTGGAAACACCATATATTTT. Translated: CASSQPDYGLLSGNTIYF. This rearrangement joins TRBV18 to TRBJ1-3; D remains ambiguous. The V gene lost 4 bases and the J gene lost 0 bases, with 19 bases spanning the gap. CDR1 is KGHSH, CDR2 LQKENI, per germline. The CDR3 runs 18 residues.

In its sample, this clone was seen a few times. A single base separates this from a much larger clone, so it may be a read error. Distinct nucleotide sequences in the sample also encode this CDR3. The rearrangement uses TRBV28 and TRBJ1-1, with unresolved D. The germline gives CDR1 MDHEN, CDR2 SYDVKM. The CDR3 extends over 11 amino acids. The V end was cut by 5 bases, the J end by 4 bases, with 5 bases between. The CDR3 DNA reads TGTGCCAGCAGTCTCGGCACTGAAGCTTTCTTT. Amino acids: CASSLGTEAFF. The whole variable domain, remainder taken from reference TRBV28 and TRBJ1-1, is DVKVTQSSRYLVKRTGEKVFLECVQDMDHENMFWYRQDPGLGLRLIYFSYDVKMKEKGDIPEGYSVSREKKERFSLILESASTNQTSMYLCASSLGTEAFFGQGTRLTVV.

The V call is TRBV4-3, the J call TRBJ1-3, with D hard to call. Trimming pared 0 bases from V and 4 bases from J, leaving 13 bases between. CDR1 is LGHNA and CDR2 is YSLEER in the germline V gene. The CDR3 has 16 residues. The CDR3 here is CASSQDRNHGGNTIYF. The CDR3 region has the DNA TGCGCCAGCAGCCAAGATCGGAACCATGGGGGAAACACCATATATTTT.

The chain has TRBV11-2 and TRBJ2-6, with D tentatively TRBD1 (5 bases). CDR3 length equals 15 residues. The ends were cut back, 5 bases at V and 3 bases at J, with 11 bases in the middle. The germline gives CDR1 SGHAT, CDR2 FQNNGV. CDR3 loop: CASSQAGLGANVLTF. In DNA, the CDR3 is TGTGCCAGCAGCCAAGCAGGGCTTGGGGCCAACGTCCTGACTTTC.

This clone appeared a single time. This chain uses TRBV18 with TRBJ2-5; the match to TRBD1 covers 9 bases. This CDR3 spans 14 amino acids. With V trimmed by 3 bases and J by 4 bases, 3 bases remained unmatched. Germline values: CDR1 KGHSH, CDR2 LQKENI. The CDR3 spells CASSPRDRVETQYF. The CDR3 DNA follows: TGTGCCAGCTCACCCCGGGACAGGGTAGAGACCCAGTACTTC.

This chain uses TRBV7-2 with TRBJ1-4; D may be TRBD1 (6 bases). The V gene's germline CDR1 is SGHTA and CDR2 FQGNSA. The CDR3 is made up of 14 amino acids. The germline V and J ends were trimmed by 0 bases and 8 bases, with 10 bases remaining between them. The DNA of the CDR3 is TGTGCCAGCAGCTTAGCTGGGGGCCAAGAAAAACTGTTTTTT. Encoded protein: CASSLAGGQEKLFF.

This sequence joins TRBV9 and TRBJ2-2; D might be TRBD2 (5 bases). V gave up 3 bases and J gave up 6 bases, with 15 bases separating them. The CDR3 extends over 15 amino acids. The germline V gene has CDR1 SGDLS and CDR2 YYNGEE. CDR3 DNA sequence: TGTGCCAGCAGCGAGCGCGGGCTAGTGTCCGGGGAGCTGTTTTTT. It is translated as CASSERGLVSGELFF. The full variable domain, with the rest looked up from reference TRBV9 and TRBJ2-2, is DSGVTQTPKHLITATGQRVTLRCSPRSGDLSVYWYQQSLDQGLQFLIQYYNGEERAKGNILERFSAQQFPDLHSELNLSSLELGDSALYFCASSERGLVSGELFFGEGSRLTVL.

This clone was picked up one time. The chain couples TRBV7-9 to TRBJ1-5; TRBD1 matches 9 bases. Trimming at V came to 4 bases and at J to 1 base, leaving 11 bases not matched to a gene. CDR3 length: 18 residues. Germline V lookup: CDR1 SEHNR, CDR2 FQNEAQ (reference sequence). The CDR3 loop reads CASSSYPRQGGSNQPQHF. Written as DNA, the CDR3 is TGTGCCAGCAGCTCCTACCCCCGACAGGGGGGAAGCAATCAGCCCCAGCATTTT.